The present T cell receptor beta chain was sequenced within a study of blood T cell repertoires in COVID-19. Study information: The origin of the acute and convalescent COVID-19 samples was the United States, Italy and Spain.

The J segment lost 4 bases and the V segment lost 5 bases, leaving 5 bases of the junction unmatched. The CDR3 has 15 residues. Germline CDR1 and CDR2: SNHLY and FYNNEI. Libraries were prepared by immunoSEQ multiplex PCR; TCRdb keeps only in-frame clonotypes and omits some of them. The table lists about 39,000 clones, about 82% of them singletons. This chain links TRBV2 with TRBJ2-1; TRBD1 agrees at 10 bases. The origin of this receptor is a man in his 60s in a cohort sampled during active COVID-19. The specimen sequenced was peripheral blood. The CDR3 loop is CASSPDRGVYNEQFF. The CDR3 DNA reads as TGTGCCAGCAGTCCGGACAGGGGGGTATACAATGAGCAGTTCTTC.